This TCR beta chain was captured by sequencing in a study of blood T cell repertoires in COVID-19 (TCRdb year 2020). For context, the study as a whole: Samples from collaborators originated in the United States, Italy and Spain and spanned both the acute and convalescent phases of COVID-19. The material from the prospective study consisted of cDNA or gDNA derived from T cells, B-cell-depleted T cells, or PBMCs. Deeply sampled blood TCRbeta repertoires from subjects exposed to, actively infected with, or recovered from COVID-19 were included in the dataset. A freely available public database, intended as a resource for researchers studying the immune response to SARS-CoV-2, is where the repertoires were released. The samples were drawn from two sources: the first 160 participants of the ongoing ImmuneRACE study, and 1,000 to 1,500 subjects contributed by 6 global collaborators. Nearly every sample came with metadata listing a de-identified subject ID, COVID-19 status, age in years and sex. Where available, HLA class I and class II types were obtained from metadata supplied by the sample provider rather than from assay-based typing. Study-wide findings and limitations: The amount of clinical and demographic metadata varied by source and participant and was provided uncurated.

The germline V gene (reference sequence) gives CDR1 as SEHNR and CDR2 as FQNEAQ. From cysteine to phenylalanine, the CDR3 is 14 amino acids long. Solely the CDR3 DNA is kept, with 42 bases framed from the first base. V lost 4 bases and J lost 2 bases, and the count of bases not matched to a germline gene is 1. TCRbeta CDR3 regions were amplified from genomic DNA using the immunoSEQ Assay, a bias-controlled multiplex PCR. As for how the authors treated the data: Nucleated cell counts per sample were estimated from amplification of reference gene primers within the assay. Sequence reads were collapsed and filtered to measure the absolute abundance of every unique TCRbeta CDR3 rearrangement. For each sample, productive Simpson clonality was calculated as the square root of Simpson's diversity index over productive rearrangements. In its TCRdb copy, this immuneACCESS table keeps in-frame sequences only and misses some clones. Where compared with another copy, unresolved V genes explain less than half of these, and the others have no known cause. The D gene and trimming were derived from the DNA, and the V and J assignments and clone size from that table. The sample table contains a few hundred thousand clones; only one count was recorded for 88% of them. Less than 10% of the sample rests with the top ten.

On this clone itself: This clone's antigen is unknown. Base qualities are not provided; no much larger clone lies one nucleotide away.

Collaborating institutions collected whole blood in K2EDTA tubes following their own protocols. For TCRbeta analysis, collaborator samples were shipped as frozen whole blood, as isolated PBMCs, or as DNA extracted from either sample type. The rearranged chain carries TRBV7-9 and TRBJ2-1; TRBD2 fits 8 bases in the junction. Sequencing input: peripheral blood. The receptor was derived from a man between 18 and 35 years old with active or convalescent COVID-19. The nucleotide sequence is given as TGTGCCAGCAGCTCGGGACTAGCCTACAATGAGCAGTTCTTC. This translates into CASSSGLAYNEQFF.